Given below is one TCR beta chain in context. Original handling: Counts of nucleated cells, estimated from reference gene primer amplification, were obtained. Sequencing was performed with immunoSEQ multiplex PCR; in TCRdb, only in-frame clones are kept and a portion is missing. For V, J and clone size, that table is used; D and trimming come from the DNA. The sample yields roughly 200,000 clones, 84% seen once. This CDR3 spans 13 amino acids. V trimming: 4 bases; J trimming: 7 bases; junction bases outside the gene matches: 10. Germline V gene lookup returns CDR1 SQVTM and CDR2 ANQGSEA. The record originates from a study of blood T cell repertoires in COVID-19. Study information: From the United States, Italy and Spain came samples of acute and convalescent COVID-19.

The chain couples TRBV29-1 to TRBJ2-7; 7 bases fit TRBD1. The source of this sequence is an elderly woman with COVID-19, enrolled during active disease. The source material was peripheral blood. This CDR3 is CSVGRDRVSEQYF. The CDR3, as DNA: TGCAGCGTTGGCCGGGACAGAGTAAGTGAGCAGTACTTC.